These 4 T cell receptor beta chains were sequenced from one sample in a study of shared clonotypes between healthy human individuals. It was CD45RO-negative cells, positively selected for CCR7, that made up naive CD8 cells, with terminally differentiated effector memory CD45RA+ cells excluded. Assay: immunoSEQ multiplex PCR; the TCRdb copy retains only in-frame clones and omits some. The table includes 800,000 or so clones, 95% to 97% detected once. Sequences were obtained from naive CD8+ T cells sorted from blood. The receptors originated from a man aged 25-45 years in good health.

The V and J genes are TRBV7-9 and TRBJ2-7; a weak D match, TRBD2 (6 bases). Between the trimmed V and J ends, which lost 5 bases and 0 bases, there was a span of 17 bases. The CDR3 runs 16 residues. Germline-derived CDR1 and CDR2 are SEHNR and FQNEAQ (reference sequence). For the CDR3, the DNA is TGTGCCAGCAGCATACTAAGGGGACTCTCCTCCTACGAGCAGTACTTC. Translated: CASSILRGLSSYEQYF. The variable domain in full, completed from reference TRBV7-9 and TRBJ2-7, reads DTGVSQNPRHKITKRGQNVTFRCDPISEHNRLYWYRQTLGQGPEFLTYFQNEAQLEKSRLLSDRFSAERPKGSFSTLEIQRTEQGDSAMYLCASSILRGLSSYEQYFGPGTRLTVT.

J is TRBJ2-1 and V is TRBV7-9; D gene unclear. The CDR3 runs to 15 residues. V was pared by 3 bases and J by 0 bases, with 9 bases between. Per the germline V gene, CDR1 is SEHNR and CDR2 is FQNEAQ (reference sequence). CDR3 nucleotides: TGTGCCAGCAGCTTGATCCCCAGCTCCTACAATGAGCAGTTCTTC. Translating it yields CASSLIPSSYNEQFF.

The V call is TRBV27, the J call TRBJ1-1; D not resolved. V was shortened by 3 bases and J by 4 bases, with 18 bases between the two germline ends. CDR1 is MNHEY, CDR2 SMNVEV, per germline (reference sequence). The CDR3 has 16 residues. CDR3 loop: CASSFKGGGRGTEAFF. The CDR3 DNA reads TGTGCCAGCAGTTTCAAGGGCGGCGGACGTGGCACTGAAGCTTTCTTT.

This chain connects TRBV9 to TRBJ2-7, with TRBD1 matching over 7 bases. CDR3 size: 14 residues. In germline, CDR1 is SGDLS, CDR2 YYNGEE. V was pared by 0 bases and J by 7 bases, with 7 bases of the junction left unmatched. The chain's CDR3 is CASSVGEGAQEQYF. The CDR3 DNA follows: TGTGCCAGCAGCGTAGGAGAGGGGGCGCAGGAGCAGTACTTC.